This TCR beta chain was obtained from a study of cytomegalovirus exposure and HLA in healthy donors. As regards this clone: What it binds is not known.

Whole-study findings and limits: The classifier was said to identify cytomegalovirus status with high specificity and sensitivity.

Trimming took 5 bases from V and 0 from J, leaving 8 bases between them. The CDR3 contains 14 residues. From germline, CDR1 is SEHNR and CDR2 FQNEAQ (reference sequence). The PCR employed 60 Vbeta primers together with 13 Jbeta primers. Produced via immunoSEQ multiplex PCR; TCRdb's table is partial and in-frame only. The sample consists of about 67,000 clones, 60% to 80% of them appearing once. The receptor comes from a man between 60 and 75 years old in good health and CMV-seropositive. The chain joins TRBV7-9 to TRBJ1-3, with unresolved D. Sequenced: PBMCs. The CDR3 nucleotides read TGTGCCAGCAGCATCACTACCTCTGGAAACACCATATATTTT. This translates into CASSITTSGNTIYF.